The rows below give T cell receptor beta chains drawn from one sample of a study of blood T cell repertoires in COVID-19. This table comes from immunoSEQ multiplex PCR, and its TCRdb copy is limited to in-frame clones, with some not included. The repertoire holds about 120,000 clones, with about 84% as singletons. Sequenced: peripheral blood. Every receptor here comes from a man aged 60-69 years with acute or convalescent COVID-19. CDR3s leave out the opening cysteine and the closing phenylalanine or tryptophan. Clone size is stated in some rows and not others, as once, few, many or a class when expanded.

v_call	clone_size	cdr3_aa
TRBV2	few	ASEGTSTGELF
TRBV5-5	-	ASSSDRLYEQY
TRBV10-3	-	AIGAGDRFDGYT
TRBV15	-	ATSRDPLSAAKGGYGYT
TRBV28	-	ASYTKTSGRVGSYEQY
TRBV6-5	-	ASSRDRENSPLH
TRBV5-6	-	ASSSLAGEPDTQY
TRBV28	-	ASSLLASGSRVAGELF
TRBV9	-	ASSVADTNYGYT
TRBV10-3	-	ASRLAGKDNEQF
TRBV13	-	ASSLEAGSGAQETQY
TRBV15	-	ATRGGGVETQY
TRBV27	-	ASSLQQGNYGYT
TRBV6-2/TRBV6-3	-	ASSYQTSGTLYYEQY
TRBV27	-	ASSSGTVYEQY
TRBV4-2	few	ASSGRTFAGESGELF
TRBV10-1	-	ASSDRGDDEAF
TRBV11-3	-	ASSTGLAFNEQF
TRBV28	-	ASSGTGAHQPQH
TRBV7-9	-	ASSLPTGGNEQY
TRBV24-1	-	ATSDPGQGGETQY
TRBV6-2/TRBV6-3	-	ASSLIPPQLTGTGRNEQY
TRBV5-5	-	ASTVGRDRISGGANVLT
TRBV28	-	ASSNQGTDTQY
TRBV5-1	-	ASSLAGLAGGDADTQY
TRBV9	-	ASSVEPTGGGQETQY
TRBV2	-	ASSRQGEQY
TRBV29-1	-	SVWRWTSGTYEQY
TRBV27	-	ASSLRASGNPREQY
TRBV7-9	few	ASSLGGRTGVNQPQH
TRBV6-2/TRBV6-3	-	ASSSGTGALPYEQY
TRBV11-2	-	ASSLAYHEQF